The present T cell receptor beta chain was sequenced within a study of cytomegalovirus exposure and HLA in healthy donors. Study conclusions and caveats: V- and J-gene trimming of TCR beta was linked (in a later analysis) to a missense DCLRE1C variant. In a later analysis, most CMV-associated TCR beta chains appeared HLA-restricted. Most TCR sequences proved rare, with some public TCRs found in many donors. What a later analysis reportedly showed was that an Asian-associated ancestry cluster had fewer N-insertions than the 666-donor mean.

The germline V gene encodes CDR1 SGHTA and CDR2 FQGNSA. V lost 7 bases and J 0 bases, leaving 13 bases between the germline ends. The CDR3 is 15 amino acids. Note on this clone: Its antigen is undetermined.

The study ran its PCR with 60 Vbeta and 13 Jbeta primers. TCRdb's table, derived via immunoSEQ multiplex PCR, lists solely in-frame clones and lacks some. The sample contains 200,000 to 250,000 clones, about 83% of which appear only once. Sequenced material: PBMCs. V usage is TRBV7-2 and J usage is TRBJ2-1, with a weak D call TRBD2 (5 bases). This TCR derives from a human donor in good health. CDR3 in DNA: TGTGCCAGCACCCTTTCCAGCGGCTCCTACAATGAGCAGTTCTTC. It yields the protein CASTLSSGSYNEQFF.